This TCR beta chain originates from a study of regulatory T cells in long-lasting Graves disease. Findings and limits, study-wide: It was in persistent disease that TRBV28, TRBJ1-2 and TRBJ2-5 were favored. No thyroid tissue was studied; the work used peripheral blood only.

This CDR3 has 15 residues. Looked up from germline, CDR1 is SGHTA and CDR2 is FQGNSA. Trimming took off 5 bases at V and 1 base at J, with 14 bases between the two ends. This clonotype was counted ten times or more. The target antigen is unknown. Sample time point: newly diagnosed GD, antithyroid drugs for less than 3 months. The TCR library was made from RNA that had been extracted from PBMCs in TRIzol. In building TCR beta libraries, iRepertoire HTBI primers were used together with Arm-PCR of CDR3 regions. TCRdb processed the multiplex PCR reads anew with MiXCR; each CDR3 protein has one entry. The sample shows about 620,000 distinct CDR3 sequences, 16% of them seen only once. These data also featured in a second study, about T cells in Graves' hyperthyroidism and ophthalmopathy. That study reports: Blood also held most thyroid clonotypes expanded beyond 0.001.

This chain uses TRBV7-2 with TRBJ1-1, with TRBD1 as a possible D gene (6 bases). Material: peripheral blood mononuclear cells (PBMCs), obtained at new diagnosis, from a patient treated with antithyroid drugs. The sequence was collected from a woman aged 25-40 years with Graves disease. CDR3 DNA sequence: TGTGCCAGCAGCCCCCGAGGGGGAGGGAACACTGAAGCTTTCTTT. This sequence encodes CASSPRGGGNTEAFF. The whole variable domain, remainder taken from reference TRBV7-2 and TRBJ1-1, is GAGVSQSPSNKVTEKGKDVELRCDPISGHTALYWYRQSLGQGLEFLIYFQGNSAPDKSGLPSDRFSAERTGGSVSTLTIQRTQQEDSAVYLCASSPRGGGNTEAFFGQGTRLTVV.